Only one count was recorded for the clone carrying this TCR beta chain. Its target is not known. The time point here: pre-treatment sample, taken before nivolumab and TIL therapy. The libraries were made with immunoSEQ v3. Libraries were sequenced to around 2 million read pairs (survey) or roughly 4.5-6 million (deep). Produced via immunoSEQ multiplex PCR; TCRdb's table is partial and in-frame only. The profile shows around 30,000 clones, 74% of them singletons. The data stem from a study of TIL therapy for anti-PD-1-resistant metastatic lung cancer. Study-level information: Median tumor mutation burden was roughly 1.5 mutations per megabase.

After removal of 1 base from V and 4 bases from J, the junction contained 11 bases not matched to a gene. The CDR3 contains 17 residues. Germline CDR1 is SGHDT and CDR2 is YYEEEE. Broader study findings: The cohort had more treatment-naive, never-smoker and oncogene-addicted patients than typical. TIL clonotype persistence in blood showed no apparent association with response.

Material: blood, obtained at baseline. The V and J genes are TRBV5-6 and TRBJ2-7, with 10 bases aligning to TRBD2. The TCR originated in a woman aged 30 to 85 with non-small cell lung cancer. The DNA for the CDR3 is TGTGCCAGCAGCTTGCGGGCTCTACTAGCGGGACGGTACGAGCAGTACTTC. This gives the protein CASSLRALLAGRYEQYF.